This T cell receptor beta chain was recorded in a study of T cell changes during pregnancy in multiple sclerosis. The table came from immunoSEQ multiplex PCR; TCRdb's copy has only in-frame clones and leaves some out. The repertoire consists of 88,000 or so clones, with about 90% occurring once and the leading ten covering 1.4%. In germline, CDR1 is ENHRY, CDR2 SYGVKD. V was clipped by 10 bases and J by 2 bases, with 26 bases between them. The CDR3 totals 17 residues. This clone has just one count. The sample was peripheral blood, taken before pregnancy. The rearrangement uses TRBV10-3 and TRBJ2-5, with D perhaps TRBD2 (6 bases). The origin of this receptor is a female donor with multiple sclerosis, enrolled in a pregnancy study. The CDR3 DNA is TGTGCCACCTCTCGGAGGGTAGGATCCGGGTTTCAAGAGACCCAGTACTTC. Translating gives CATSRRVGSGFQETQYF.